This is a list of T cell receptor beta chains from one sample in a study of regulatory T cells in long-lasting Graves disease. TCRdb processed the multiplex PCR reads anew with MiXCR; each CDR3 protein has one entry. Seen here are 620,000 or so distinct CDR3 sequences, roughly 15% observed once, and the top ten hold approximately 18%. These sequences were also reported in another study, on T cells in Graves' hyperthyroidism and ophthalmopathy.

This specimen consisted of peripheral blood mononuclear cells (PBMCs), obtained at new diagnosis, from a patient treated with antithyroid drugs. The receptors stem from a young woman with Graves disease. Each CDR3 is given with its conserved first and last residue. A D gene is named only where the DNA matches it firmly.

CDR3aa: CATSYGQAPAGGLFF
j_gene: TRBJ1-4
v_gene: TRBV15
d_gene: TRBD1

CDR3aa: CASSYSWDGLFF
j_gene: TRBJ1-4
v_gene: TRBV6-5
d_gene: NA

CDR3aa: CASSLRGVKGQPQHF
j_gene: TRBJ1-5
v_gene: TRBV27
d_gene: NA

CDR3aa: CASSLLREVYF
j_gene: TRBJ1-3
v_gene: TRBV28
d_gene: NA

CDR3aa: CASSYSTIYNEQFF
j_gene: TRBJ2-1
v_gene: TRBV6-5
d_gene: NA

CDR3aa: CASSFTPTSYNEQFF
j_gene: TRBJ2-1
v_gene: TRBV7-3
d_gene: NA

CDR3aa: CASSFGGNQPQHF
j_gene: TRBJ1-5
v_gene: TRBV28
d_gene: NA

CDR3aa: CASSFQEVVGTDTQYF
j_gene: TRBJ2-3
v_gene: TRBV5-4
d_gene: NA

CDR3aa: CASSARQGGGGELFF
j_gene: TRBJ2-2
v_gene: TRBV7-2
d_gene: TRBD1

CDR3aa: CASSPRTSGVNNEQFF
j_gene: TRBJ2-1
v_gene: TRBV5-5
d_gene: TRBD2

CDR3aa: CASSLSPLEQYF
j_gene: TRBJ2-7
v_gene: TRBV28
d_gene: NA

CDR3aa: CASSLGSGGGPRFEQYF
j_gene: TRBJ2-7
v_gene: TRBV11-2
d_gene: TRBD2

CDR3aa: CASSLEGERASYEQYF
j_gene: TRBJ2-7
v_gene: TRBV5-1
d_gene: NA

CDR3aa: CASSVDSGAYNEQFF
j_gene: TRBJ2-1
v_gene: TRBV9
d_gene: NA

CDR3aa: CASSSGDSHGYTF
j_gene: TRBJ1-2
v_gene: TRBV7-9
d_gene: TRBD1

CDR3aa: CASSLLAGGGGETQYF
j_gene: TRBJ2-5
v_gene: TRBV7-2
d_gene: TRBD2

CDR3aa: CATSVGGTSTDTQYF
j_gene: TRBJ2-3
v_gene: TRBV24-1
d_gene: NA

CDR3aa: CASKYGGSGETQYF
j_gene: TRBJ2-5
v_gene: TRBV2
d_gene: NA

CDR3aa: CASSFPRLDGYTF
j_gene: TRBJ1-2
v_gene: TRBV7-9
d_gene: NA

CDR3aa: CSARTTGGESDGYTF
j_gene: TRBJ1-2
v_gene: TRBV20-1
d_gene: TRBD1

CDR3aa: CASSLIGGGDTEAFF
j_gene: TRBJ1-1
v_gene: TRBV7-9
d_gene: TRBD1

CDR3aa: CASSLAGSSAGELFF
j_gene: TRBJ2-2
v_gene: TRBV11-2
d_gene: NA

CDR3aa: CASNQDRVGEQYF
j_gene: TRBJ2-7
v_gene: TRBV12-3/TRBV12-4
d_gene: TRBD1

CDR3aa: CASSFEGWETQYF
j_gene: TRBJ2-5
v_gene: TRBV7-9
d_gene: NA

CDR3aa: CASRGLAEETQYF
j_gene: TRBJ2-5
v_gene: TRBV11-3
d_gene: TRBD2

CDR3aa: CASSLRQENTEAFF
j_gene: TRBJ1-1
v_gene: TRBV5-5
d_gene: NA

CDR3aa: CASSLGPINTGAFF
j_gene: TRBJ1-1
v_gene: TRBV7-2
d_gene: NA

CDR3aa: CASSSPDRPETQYF
j_gene: TRBJ2-5
v_gene: TRBV7-8
d_gene: NA

CDR3aa: CAGEPGRVKANYGYTF
j_gene: TRBJ1-2
v_gene: TRBV2
d_gene: NA

CDR3aa: CASSPPGGAGTEAFF
j_gene: TRBJ1-1
v_gene: TRBV18
d_gene: NA

CDR3aa: CASSPRDRGSYTF
j_gene: TRBJ1-2
v_gene: TRBV7-3
d_gene: TRBD1